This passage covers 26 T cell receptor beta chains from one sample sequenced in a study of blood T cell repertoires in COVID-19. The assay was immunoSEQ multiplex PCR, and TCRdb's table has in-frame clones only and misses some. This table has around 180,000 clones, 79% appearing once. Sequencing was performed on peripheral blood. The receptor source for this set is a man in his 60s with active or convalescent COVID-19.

CDR3 in DNA: TGTGCCAGCAGCACCGGGGAGGCAGGCCTCCACTTT. This gives the protein CASSTGEAGLHF. This rearrangement joins TRBV6-5 to TRBJ1-6, with D unresolved. The V and J ends lost 6 bases and 15 bases respectively, with 15 bases between them. This CDR3 has 12 amino acids. Germline V gives CDR1 MNHEY, CDR2 SVGAGI.

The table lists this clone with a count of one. The CDR3 DNA sequence: TGTGCCATCAGGCGGGACCGAGCTAACTATGGCTACACCTTC. Protein sequence: CAIRRDRANYGYTF. This chain connects TRBV10-3 to TRBJ1-2; possible D gene TRBD1, 5 bases. Trimming took 6 bases from V and 0 from J, leaving 11 bases between them. The germline V gene has CDR1 ENHRY and CDR2 SYGVKD. This CDR3 comprises 14 residues.

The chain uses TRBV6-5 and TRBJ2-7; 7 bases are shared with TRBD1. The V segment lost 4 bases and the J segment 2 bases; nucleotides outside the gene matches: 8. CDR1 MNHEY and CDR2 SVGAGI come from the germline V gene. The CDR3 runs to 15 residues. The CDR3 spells CASSSPTGTAYEQYF. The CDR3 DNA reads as TGTGCCAGCAGTTCCCCGACCGGGACAGCCTACGAGCAGTACTTC.

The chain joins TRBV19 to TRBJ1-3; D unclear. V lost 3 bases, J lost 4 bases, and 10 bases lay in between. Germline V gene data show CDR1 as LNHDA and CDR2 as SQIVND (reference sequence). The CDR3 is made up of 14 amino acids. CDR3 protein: CASSIAGFGNTIYF. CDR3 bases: TGTGCCAGTAGTATTGCCGGGTTCGGAAACACCATATATTTT.

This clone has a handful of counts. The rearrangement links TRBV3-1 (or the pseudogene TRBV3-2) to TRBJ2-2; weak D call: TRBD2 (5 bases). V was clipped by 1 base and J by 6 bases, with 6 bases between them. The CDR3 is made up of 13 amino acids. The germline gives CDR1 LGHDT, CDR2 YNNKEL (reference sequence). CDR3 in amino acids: CASSQGGAGELFF. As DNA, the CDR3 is TGTGCCAGCAGCCAAGGGGGAGCCGGGGAGCTGTTTTTT.

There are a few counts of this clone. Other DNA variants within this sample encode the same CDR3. CDR3 sequence (DNA): TGCGCCAGCAGCTTGACAGGTTCTGGAAACACCATATATTTT. It yields the protein CASSLTGSGNTIYF. This chain joins TRBV5-1 and TRBJ1-3; D possibly corresponds to TRBD1 (5 bases). The germline V and J ends were trimmed by 1 base and 1 base, with 6 bases remaining between them. Germline V CDR1 and CDR2: SGHRS, YFSETQ. The CDR3 loop spans 14 amino acids.

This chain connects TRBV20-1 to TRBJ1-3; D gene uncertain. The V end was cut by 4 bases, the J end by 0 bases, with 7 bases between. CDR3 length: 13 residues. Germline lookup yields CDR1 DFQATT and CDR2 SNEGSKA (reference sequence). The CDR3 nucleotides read TGCAGTGCTACTGACAACTCTGGAAACACCATATATTTT. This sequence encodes CSATDNSGNTIYF.

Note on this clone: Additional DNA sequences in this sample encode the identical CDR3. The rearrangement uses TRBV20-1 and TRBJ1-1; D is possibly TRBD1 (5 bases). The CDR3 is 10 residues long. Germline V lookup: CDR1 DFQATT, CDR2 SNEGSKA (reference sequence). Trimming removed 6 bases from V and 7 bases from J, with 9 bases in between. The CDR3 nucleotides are TGCAGTGCCGCGCAGGGTGAAGCTTTCTTT. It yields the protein CSAAQGEAFF.

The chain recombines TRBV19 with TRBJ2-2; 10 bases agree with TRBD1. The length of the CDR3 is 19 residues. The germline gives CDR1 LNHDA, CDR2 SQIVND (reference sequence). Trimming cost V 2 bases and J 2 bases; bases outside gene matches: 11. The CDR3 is CASSIYGMGTGANTGELFF. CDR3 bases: TGTGCCAGTAGTATATATGGGATGGGGACAGGGGCCAACACCGGGGAGCTGTTTTTT.

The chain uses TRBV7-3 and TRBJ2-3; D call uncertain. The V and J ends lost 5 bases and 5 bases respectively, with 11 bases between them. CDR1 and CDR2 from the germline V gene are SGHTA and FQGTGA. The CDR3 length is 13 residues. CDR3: CASSVSPGDTQYF. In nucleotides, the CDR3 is TGTGCCAGCAGCGTCTCCCCGGGAGATACGCAGTATTTT.

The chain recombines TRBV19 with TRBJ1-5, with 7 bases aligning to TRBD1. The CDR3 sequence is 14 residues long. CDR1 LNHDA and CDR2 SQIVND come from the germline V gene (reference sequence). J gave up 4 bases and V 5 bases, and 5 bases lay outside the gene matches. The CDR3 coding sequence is TGTGCCAGTAGTTGGAACAGGGGAAATCAGCCCCAGCATTTT. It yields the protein CASSWNRGNQPQHF. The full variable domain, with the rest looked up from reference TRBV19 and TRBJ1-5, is DGGITQSPKYLFRKEGQNVTLSCEQNLNHDAMYWYRQDPGQGLRLIYYSQIVNDFQKGDIAEGYSVSREKKESFPLTVTSAQKNPTAFYLCASSWNRGNQPQHFGDGTRLSIL.

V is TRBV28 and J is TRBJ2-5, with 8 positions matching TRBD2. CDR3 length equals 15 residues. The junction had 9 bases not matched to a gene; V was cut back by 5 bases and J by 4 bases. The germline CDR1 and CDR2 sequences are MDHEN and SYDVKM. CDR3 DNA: TGTGCCAGCAGTCCGGGTGGTAGCGGGATAGAGACCCAGTACTTC. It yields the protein CASSPGGSGIETQYF.

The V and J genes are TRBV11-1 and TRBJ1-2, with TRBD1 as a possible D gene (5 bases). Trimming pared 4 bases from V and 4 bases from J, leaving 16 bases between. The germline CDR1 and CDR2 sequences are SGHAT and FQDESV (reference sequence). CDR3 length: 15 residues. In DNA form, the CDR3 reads TGTGCCAGCAGCTCGTCGTCAGGGTTCTCCTATGGCTACACCTTC. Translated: CASSSSSGFSYGYTF.

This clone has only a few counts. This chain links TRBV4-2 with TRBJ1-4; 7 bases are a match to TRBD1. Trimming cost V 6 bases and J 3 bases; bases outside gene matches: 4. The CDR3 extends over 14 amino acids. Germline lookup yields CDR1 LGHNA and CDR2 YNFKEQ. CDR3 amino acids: CASRQGRSNEKLFF. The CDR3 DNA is TGTGCCAGCAGACAGGGGAGATCTAATGAAAAACTGTTTTTT.

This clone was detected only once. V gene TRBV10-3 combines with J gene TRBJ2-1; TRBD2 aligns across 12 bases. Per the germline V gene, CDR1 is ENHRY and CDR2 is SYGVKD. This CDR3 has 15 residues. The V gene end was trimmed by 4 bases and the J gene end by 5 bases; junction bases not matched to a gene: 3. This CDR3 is CAISGRLAGDNEQFF. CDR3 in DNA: TGTGCCATCAGTGGACGACTAGCGGGGGACAATGAGCAGTTCTTC.

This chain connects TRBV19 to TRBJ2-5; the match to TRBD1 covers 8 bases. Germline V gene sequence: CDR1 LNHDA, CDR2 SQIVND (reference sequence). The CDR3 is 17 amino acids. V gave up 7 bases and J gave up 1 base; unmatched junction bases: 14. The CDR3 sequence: CASTPVFRGPVQETQYF. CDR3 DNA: TGTGCCAGTACCCCGGTATTCAGGGGGCCCGTCCAAGAGACCCAGTACTTC.

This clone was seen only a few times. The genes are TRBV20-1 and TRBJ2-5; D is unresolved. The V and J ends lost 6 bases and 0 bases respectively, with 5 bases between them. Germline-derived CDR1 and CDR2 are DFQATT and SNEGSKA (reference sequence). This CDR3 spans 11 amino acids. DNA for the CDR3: TGCAGTGCCCAGTACCAAGAGACCCAGTACTTC. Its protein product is CSAQYQETQYF.

The CDR3 sequence is CASSLSTPGGSDTQYF. The CDR3 coding sequence is TGTGCCAGCAGTTTATCCACTCCCGGGGGTTCAGATACGCAGTATTTT. The rearrangement joins TRBV28 to TRBJ2-3, with TRBD2 as a possible D gene (6 bases). V gave up 1 base and J gave up 4 bases, with 15 bases separating them. Per the germline V gene, CDR1 is MDHEN and CDR2 is SYDVKM. The CDR3 has 16 amino acids.

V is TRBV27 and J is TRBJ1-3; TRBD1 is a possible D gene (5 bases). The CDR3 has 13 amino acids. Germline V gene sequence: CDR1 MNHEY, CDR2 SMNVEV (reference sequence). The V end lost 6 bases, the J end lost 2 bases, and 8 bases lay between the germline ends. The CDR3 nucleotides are TGTGCCAGCAGAACGGGGGCTGGAAACACCATATATTTT. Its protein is CASRTGAGNTIYF.

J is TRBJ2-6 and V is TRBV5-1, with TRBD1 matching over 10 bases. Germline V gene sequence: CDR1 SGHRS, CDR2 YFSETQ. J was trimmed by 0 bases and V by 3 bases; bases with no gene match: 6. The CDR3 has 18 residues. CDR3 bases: TGCGCCAGCAGCTCCGGACAGGGGGGGCACTCTGGGGCCAACGTCCTGACTTTC. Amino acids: CASSSGQGGHSGANVLTF.

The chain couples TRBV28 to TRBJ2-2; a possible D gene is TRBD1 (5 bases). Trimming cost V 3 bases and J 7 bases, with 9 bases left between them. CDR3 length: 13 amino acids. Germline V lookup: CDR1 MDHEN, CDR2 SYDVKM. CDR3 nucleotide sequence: TGTGCCAGCAGTTTGGGGCGAGTCGGGGAGCTGTTTTTT. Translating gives CASSLGRVGELFF.

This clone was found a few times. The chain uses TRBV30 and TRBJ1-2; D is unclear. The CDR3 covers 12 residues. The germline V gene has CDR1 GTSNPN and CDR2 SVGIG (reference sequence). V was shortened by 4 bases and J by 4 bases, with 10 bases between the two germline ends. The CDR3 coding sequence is TGTGCCTGGACTAGCGATGTCTATGGCTACACCTTC. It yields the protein CAWTSDVYGYTF.

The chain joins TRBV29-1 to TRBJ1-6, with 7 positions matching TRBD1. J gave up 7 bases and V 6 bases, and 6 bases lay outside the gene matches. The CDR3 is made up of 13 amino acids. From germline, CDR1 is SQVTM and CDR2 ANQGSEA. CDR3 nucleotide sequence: TGCAGCGTAGCGACAGGGATGAATTCACCCCTCCACTTT. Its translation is CSVATGMNSPLHF.

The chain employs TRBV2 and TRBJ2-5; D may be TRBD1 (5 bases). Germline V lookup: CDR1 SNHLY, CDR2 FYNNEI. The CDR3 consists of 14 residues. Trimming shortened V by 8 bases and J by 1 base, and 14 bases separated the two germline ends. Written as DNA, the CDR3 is TGTGCCAGCTACCAAGACAGCTCCCAAGAGACCCAGTACTTC. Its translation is CASYQDSSQETQYF.

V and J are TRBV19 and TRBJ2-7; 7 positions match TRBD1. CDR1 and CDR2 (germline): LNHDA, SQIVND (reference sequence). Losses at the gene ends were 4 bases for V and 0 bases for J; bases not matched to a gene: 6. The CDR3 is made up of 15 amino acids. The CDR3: CASSTPGTVSYEQYF. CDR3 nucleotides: TGTGCCAGTAGTACCCCCGGGACAGTCTCCTACGAGCAGTACTTC.

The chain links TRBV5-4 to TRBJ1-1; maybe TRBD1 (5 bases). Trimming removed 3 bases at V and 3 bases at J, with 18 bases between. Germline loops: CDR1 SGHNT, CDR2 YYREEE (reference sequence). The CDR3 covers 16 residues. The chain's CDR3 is CASSSLRSGGDTEAFF. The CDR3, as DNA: TGTGCCAGCAGCTCCCTCAGGAGCGGGGGGGACACTGAAGCTTTCTTT. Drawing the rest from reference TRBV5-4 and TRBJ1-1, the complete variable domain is ETGVTQSPTHLIKTRGQQVTLRCSSQSGHNTVSWYQQALGQGPQFIFQYYREEENGRGNFPPRFSGLQFPNYSSELNVNALELDDSALYLCASSSLRSGGDTEAFFGQGTRLTVV.